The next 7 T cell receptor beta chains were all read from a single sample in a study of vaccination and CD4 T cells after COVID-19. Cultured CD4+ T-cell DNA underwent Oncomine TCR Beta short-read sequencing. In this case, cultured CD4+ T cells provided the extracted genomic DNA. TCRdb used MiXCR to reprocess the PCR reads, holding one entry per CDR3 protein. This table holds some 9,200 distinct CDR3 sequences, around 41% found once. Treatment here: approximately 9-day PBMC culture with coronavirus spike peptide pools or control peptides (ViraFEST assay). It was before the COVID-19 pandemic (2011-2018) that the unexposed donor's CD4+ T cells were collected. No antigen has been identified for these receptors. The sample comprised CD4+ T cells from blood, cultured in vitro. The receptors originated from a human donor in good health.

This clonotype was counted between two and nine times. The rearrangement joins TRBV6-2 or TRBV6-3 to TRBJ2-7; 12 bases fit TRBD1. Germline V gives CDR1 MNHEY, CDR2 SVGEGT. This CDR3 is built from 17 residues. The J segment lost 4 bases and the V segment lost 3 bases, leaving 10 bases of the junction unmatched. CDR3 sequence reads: CASSYRMGQGAVYEQYF. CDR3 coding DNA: TGTGCCAGCAGTTATCGAATGGGACAGGGGGCGGTTTACGAGCAGTACTTC.

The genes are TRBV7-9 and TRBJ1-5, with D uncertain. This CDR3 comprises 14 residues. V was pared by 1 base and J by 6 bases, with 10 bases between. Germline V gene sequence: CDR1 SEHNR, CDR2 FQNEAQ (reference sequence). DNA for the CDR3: TGTGCCAGCAGCTTAGTGGCGGATTTTCAGCCCCAGCATTTT. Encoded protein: CASSLVADFQPQHF.

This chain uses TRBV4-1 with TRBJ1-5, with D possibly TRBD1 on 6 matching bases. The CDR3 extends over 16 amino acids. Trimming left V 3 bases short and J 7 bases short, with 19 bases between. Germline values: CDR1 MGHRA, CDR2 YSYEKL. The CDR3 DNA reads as TGCGCCAGCAGCCATCTCACAGGGAAGGGAACACAGCCCCAGCATTTT. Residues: CASSHLTGKGTQPQHF.

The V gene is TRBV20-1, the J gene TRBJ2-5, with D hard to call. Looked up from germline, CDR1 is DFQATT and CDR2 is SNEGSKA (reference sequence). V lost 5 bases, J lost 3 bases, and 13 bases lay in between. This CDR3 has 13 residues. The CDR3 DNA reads TGCAGTGCTTTCTTGACTGGAAAAGAGACCCAGTACTTC. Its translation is CSAFLTGKETQYF.

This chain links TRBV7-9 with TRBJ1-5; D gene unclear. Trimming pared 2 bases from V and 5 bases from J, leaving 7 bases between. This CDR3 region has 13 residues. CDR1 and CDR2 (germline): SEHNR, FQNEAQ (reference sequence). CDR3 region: CASSLLSDQPQHF. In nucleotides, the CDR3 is TGTGCCAGCAGCTTACTTTCTGATCAGCCCCAGCATTTT.

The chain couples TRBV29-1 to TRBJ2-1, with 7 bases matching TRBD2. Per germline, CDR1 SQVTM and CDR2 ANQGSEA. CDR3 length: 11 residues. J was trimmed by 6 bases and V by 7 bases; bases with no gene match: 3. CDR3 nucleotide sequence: TGCAGCGGGACTAGTCTCAATGAGCAGTTCTTC. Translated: CSGTSLNEQFF.

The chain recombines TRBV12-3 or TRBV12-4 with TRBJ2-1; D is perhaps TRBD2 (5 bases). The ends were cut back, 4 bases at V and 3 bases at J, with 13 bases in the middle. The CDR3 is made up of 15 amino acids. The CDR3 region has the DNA TGTGCCAGCAGTTCCGGACTGACCCTCTACAATGAGCAGTTCTTC. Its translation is CASSSGLTLYNEQFF.